The 14 T cell receptor beta chains listed next were all sequenced from one sample in a study of blood T cell repertoires in COVID-19. Profiling relied on immunoSEQ multiplex PCR, and the TCRdb table lists in-frame clones only, not all of them. The table shows about 34,000 clones, with 60% to 80% occurring only once. Sequencing was carried out using peripheral blood. The source is a man at least 80 years old with active or convalescent COVID-19.

By share of the sample, this clone is medium-sized. V is TRBV18 and J is TRBJ1-3; 8 positions match TRBD1. V shed 5 bases, J shed 1 base, and the junction held 16 bases outside the gene matches. Germline values: CDR1 KGHSH, CDR2 LQKENI. The CDR3 is 19 amino acids. CDR3 sequence: CASSSRTGPVLESGNTIYF. CDR3 nucleotide sequence: TGTGCCAGCTCATCCCGGACAGGGCCCGTTCTCGAGTCTGGAAACACCATATATTTT.

This clone was counted a few times. The V and J genes are TRBV5-1 and TRBJ2-7; maybe TRBD1 (5 bases). The germline gives CDR1 SGHRS, CDR2 YFSETQ. V shed 0 bases and J shed 6 bases, with 13 bases lying between them. This CDR3 is built from 14 residues. This chain's CDR3 is CASSLVAGNTEQYF. The CDR3 DNA reads TGCGCCAGCAGCTTGGTGGCAGGGAACACCGAGCAGTACTTC.

This clone was seen a handful of times. The chain carries TRBV4-1 and TRBJ2-7; 13 nucleotides agree with TRBD2. The CDR3 totals 15 residues. Unmatched junction bases numbered 3, after V lost 1 base and J lost 6 bases. The germline CDR1 and CDR2 sequences are MGHRA and YSYEKL. The CDR3 sequence is CASSQGLAGGPEQYF. In DNA, the CDR3 is TGCGCCAGCAGCCAAGGACTAGCGGGAGGTCCCGAGCAGTACTTC.

This chain joins TRBV6-5 and TRBJ1-4, with D unresolved. From germline, CDR1 is MNHEY and CDR2 SVGAGI. There are 14 residues in the CDR3. V was shortened by 5 bases and J by 0 bases, with 7 bases between the two germline ends. The CDR3 DNA is TGTGCCAGCAGTCACAGTGCAACTAATGAAAAACTGTTTTTT. It is translated as CASSHSATNEKLFF.

In this sample, this clone turned up once. This chain uses TRBV9 with TRBJ1-6; 10 positions match TRBD1. J gave up 6 bases and V 4 bases, and 4 bases lay outside the gene matches. In germline, CDR1 is SGDLS, CDR2 YYNGEE. The CDR3 runs 15 residues. CDR3 residues: CASSPGTGVNSPLHF. CDR3 DNA sequence: TGTGCCAGCAGCCCTGGGACAGGGGTTAATTCACCCCTCCACTTT.

The chain recombines TRBV6-5 with TRBJ2-7; maybe TRBD2 (6 bases). This CDR3 spans 15 amino acids. Trimming took 2 bases from V and 3 from J, leaving 14 bases between them. The germline CDR1 and CDR2 sequences are MNHEY and SVGAGI. The CDR3 region has the DNA TGTGCCAGCAGTTACGGGCGGAGGGGAGGCTACGAGCAGTACTTC. Translated, it gives CASSYGRRGGYEQYF.

This clone was seen more than once but under ten times. The rearrangement links TRBV5-1 to TRBJ2-5, with D possibly being TRBD2 (5 bases). This CDR3 spans 16 amino acids. With 3 bases removed from V and 2 bases from J, the gap between germline ends came to 17 bases. Germline V gives CDR1 SGHRS, CDR2 YFSETQ. CDR3 DNA: TGCGCCAGCAGCTACCGAGACCACGGGGAGCAAGAGACCCAGTACTTC. This codes for CASSYRDHGEQETQYF.

This chain joins TRBV25-1 and TRBJ2-7; 7 nucleotides line up with TRBD1. After removal of 1 base from V and 3 bases from J, the junction contained 3 bases not matched to a gene. CDR1 is MGHDK, CDR2 SYGVNS, per germline. This CDR3 is 14 amino acids long. CDR3 sequence: CASSESGQIYEQYF. The DNA of the CDR3 is TGTGCCAGCAGTGAATCGGGACAGATCTACGAGCAGTACTTC.

V is TRBV24-1 and J is TRBJ1-4; D ambiguous. The length of the CDR3 is 11 residues. The V end lost 7 bases, the J end lost 5 bases, and 4 bases lay between the germline ends. The germline V gene encodes CDR1 KGHDR and CDR2 SFDVKD. CDR3 bases: TGTGCCACCAGCCTCAATGAAAAACTGTTTTTT. This sequence encodes CATSLNEKLFF.

The genes are TRBV9 and TRBJ1-3, with a tentative D call TRBD1 (6 bases). The germline V gene encodes CDR1 SGDLS and CDR2 YYNGEE. V dropped 4 bases and J dropped 4 bases, with 15 bases sitting between them. The CDR3 extends over 15 amino acids. CDR3 protein: CASSPRSQGGNTIYF. The CDR3 bases are TGTGCCAGCAGCCCCCGGAGTCAGGGGGGAAACACCATATATTTT.

The count of this clone is one. The rearrangement links TRBV24-1 to TRBJ2-1, with TRBD2 matching over 10 bases. CDR1 and CDR2 (germline): KGHDR, SFDVKD. The CDR3 is 16 residues long. V lost 4 bases, J lost 7 bases, and 9 bases stayed unmatched. CDR3 nucleotides: TGTGCCACCAGTGACCCTTTAGCGGGAGGTTGGAATGAGCAGTTCTTC. Its translation: CATSDPLAGGWNEQFF.

The sample holds one count of this clone. The chain couples TRBV6-2 or TRBV6-3 to TRBJ2-7; 7 bases are a match to TRBD1. The CDR3 extends over 15 amino acids. V dropped 0 bases and J dropped 0; count of bases not matched to a gene: 2. CDR1 is MNHEY, CDR2 SVGEGT, per germline. The CDR3 here is CASSYSGQSSYEQYF. The DNA of the CDR3 is TGTGCCAGCAGTTACTCGGGACAGTCCTCCTACGAGCAGTACTTC.

The V gene is TRBV6-5, the J gene TRBJ1-5; D gene ambiguous. The V end was cut by 2 bases, the J end by 3 bases, with 8 bases between. This CDR3 is built from 14 residues. Germline V gene data show CDR1 as MNHEY and CDR2 as SVGAGI. The CDR3: CASSYRENNQPQHF. CDR3 sequence (DNA): TGTGCCAGCAGTTACAGGGAGAACAATCAGCCCCAGCATTTT.

The chain is built from TRBV11-2 and TRBJ2-1, with TRBD2 identical over 10 bases. Trimming removed 4 bases from V and 10 bases from J; junction bases left unmatched: 10. Germline V CDR1 and CDR2: SGHAT, FQNNGV. The CDR3 covers 15 residues. The CDR3 nucleotides are TGTGCCAGCAGCTATGGCGCTAGCGGGAGAGAAGAGCAGTTCTTC. Residues: CASSYGASGREEQFF.